Detailed here is one T cell receptor beta chain. Its matching antigen is unknown. Two nested PCRs, roughly 16 and 10 cycles, amplified TCRalpha and TCRbeta cDNA. No DNA is given; TCRdb re-called the 5' RACE reads and lists each CDR3 protein once. The data include nearly 450,000 distinct CDR3 sequences; the top ten clones carry more than 2%. This sample was included in a study of monozygotic twins with inflammatory bowel disease. Study conclusions and caveats: Clonotype sharing was lower in IBD patients than healthy twins, most markedly with disease activity.

The CDR3 is made up of 14 amino acids. CDR1 is SGDLS and CDR2 is YYNGEE in the germline V gene. The specimen sequenced was blood. This clonotype originated in a human donor with ulcerative colitis or Crohn's disease, or a healthy co-twin of an affected twin (not recorded which). The V call is TRBV9, the J call TRBJ1-2. The CDR3 sequence: CASSPPGLASGYTF.